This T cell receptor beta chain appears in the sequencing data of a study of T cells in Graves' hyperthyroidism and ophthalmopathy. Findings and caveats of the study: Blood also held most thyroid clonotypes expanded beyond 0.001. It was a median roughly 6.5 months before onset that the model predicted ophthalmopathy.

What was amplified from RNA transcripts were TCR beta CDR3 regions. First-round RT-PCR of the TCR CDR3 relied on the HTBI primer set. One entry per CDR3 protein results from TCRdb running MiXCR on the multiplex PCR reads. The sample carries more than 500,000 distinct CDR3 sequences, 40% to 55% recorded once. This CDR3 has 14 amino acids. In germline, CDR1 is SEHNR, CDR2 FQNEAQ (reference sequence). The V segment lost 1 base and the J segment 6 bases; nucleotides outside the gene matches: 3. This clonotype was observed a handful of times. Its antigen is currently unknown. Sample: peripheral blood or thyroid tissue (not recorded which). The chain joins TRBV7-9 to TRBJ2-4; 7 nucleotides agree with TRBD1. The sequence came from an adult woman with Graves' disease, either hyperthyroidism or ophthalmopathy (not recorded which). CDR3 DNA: TGTGCCAGCAGCTTAGGGGCAGGGGGAAACATTCAGTACTTC. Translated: CASSLGAGGNIQYF.